What follows describes a single TCR beta chain. The sample originates from a study of shared clonotypes between healthy human individuals. Study as a whole: Participating donors consisted of a couple of women and a few men aged 18 to 49.

Splitting of each subset's genomic DNA was done evenly across several immunoSEQ plates. Generated by immunoSEQ multiplex PCR, the TCRdb table keeps only in-frame clones and is missing some. The sample shows 450,000 to 500,000 clones, roughly 80% of them seen only once. Germline CDR1 and CDR2: GTSNPN and SVGIG (reference sequence). The V end lost 2 bases, the J end lost 2 bases, and 10 bases lay between the germline ends. This CDR3 contains 14 residues. This TCR was recovered from a woman in her thirties or forties in good health. Some clones in this sample may be carry-over from other donors' samples. The material sequenced was PBMCs. The chain employs TRBV30 and TRBJ2-1, with D possibly being TRBD2 (6 bases). The CDR3 bases are TGTGCCTGGAGTTTTGGACTACCCTACAATGAGCAGTTCTTC. Translating it yields CAWSFGLPYNEQFF.